This T cell receptor beta chain originates from a study of cytomegalovirus exposure and HLA in healthy donors. Looked up from germline, CDR1 is SGHNT and CDR2 is YYREEE (reference sequence). V was cut by 6 bases and J by 2 bases, with 11 bases left in between. The CDR3 sequence is 13 residues long. Study findings and constraints: Follow-up analysis later connected one missense variant in DCLRE1C with trimming of TCR beta V- and J-genes. What a later analysis showed was that several of the most significant clusters appeared linked to common viral pathogens.

On this clone itself: Its antigen is currently unknown.

This PCR relied on a set of 60 Vbeta primers and 13 Jbeta primers. As handled by the study authors: Tens of millions of unique TCR beta chains, roughly 11 million shared, were counted in a later analysis. The data were produced by immunoSEQ multiplex PCR, yet TCRdb's version contains in-frame clones alone and is incomplete. V and J calls plus clone size are reproduced from that table; the DNA served to infer D and trimming. This table holds 120,000 or so clones, 75% to 90% found once. Source material: PBMCs. This receptor was identified in a man aged 25 to 40 in good health and CMV-seronegative. The chain carries TRBV5-4 and TRBJ1-2, with D possibly TRBD1 on 6 matching bases. In DNA, the CDR3 is TGTGCCAGCACAATGGACAGCAACTATGGCTACACCTTC. Translating gives CASTMDSNYGYTF.